The 18 T cell receptor beta chains below all came from one sample that was sequenced in a study of blood T cells in healthy people across ages (dated by TCRdb to 2013 to 2016). The method was 5' RACE. These reads were obtained on an Illumina HiSeq 2500. A second PCR of roughly 7 to 11 cycles was performed with a sample-barcoded 5' primer and a J-beta primer mix. The public reads were run again by TCRdb, first through fastp at Q25 and then through MiXCR, and only productive beta chains were kept. Rows are combined by CDR3 protein, so each entry shows the most common genes and DNA. Within this sample are about 1.7 million distinct CDR3 sequences, with roughly 27% of them counted one time only. 7.7% of the sample is in the top ten clones. The sample comprised blood. These receptors originate from a woman younger than 45 in good health.

The table lists this clonotype with a few counts. This chain connects TRBV5-4 to TRBJ1-1, with D perhaps TRBD1 (5 bases). This CDR3 has 13 residues. Trimming pared 4 bases from V and 7 bases from J, leaving 14 bases between. The germline CDR1 and CDR2 sequences are SGHNT and YYREEE (reference sequence). DNA for the CDR3: TGTGCCAGCAGCAATGGGAAGGGGAGTGAAGCTTTCTTT. Amino acid sequence: CASSNGKGSEAFF. Supplemented by reference TRBV5-4 and TRBJ1-1, the full variable domain reads ETGVTQSPTHLIKTRGQQVTLRCSSQSGHNTVSWYQQALGQGPQFIFQYYREEENGRGNFPPRFSGLQFPNYSSELNVNALELDDSALYLCASSNGKGSEAFFGQGTRLTVV.

This clonotype was seen a handful of times. The chain combines TRBV20-1 with TRBJ2-3; the D gene is possibly TRBD2 (6 bases). V was clipped by 5 bases and J by 1 base, with 19 bases between them. Looked up from germline, CDR1 is DFQATT and CDR2 is SNEGSKA (reference sequence). The CDR3 sequence is 16 residues long. This CDR3 reads CSALSQRGARTDTQYF. The CDR3 DNA follows: TGCAGTGCTCTATCCCAACGCGGGGCCCGCACAGATACGCAGTATTTT.

CDR3 loop: CASSHLTSGRRNEQFF. CDR3 bases: TGCGCCAGCAGCCATTTGACTAGCGGGAGAAGGAATGAGCAGTTCTTC. The chain links TRBV4-1 to TRBJ2-1; 12 nucleotides align to TRBD2. Germline V gene data show CDR1 as MGHRA and CDR2 as YSYEKL. The CDR3 contains 16 residues. V lost 3 bases to trimming and J lost 7 bases; unmatched junction nucleotides: 7.

This clonotype was counted many times. The chain employs TRBV14 and TRBJ2-7; D is undetermined. CDR3 length: 15 residues. Germline V lookup: CDR1 SGHDN, CDR2 FVKESK. V shed 0 bases and J shed 3 bases, with 12 bases lying between them. The CDR3 region is CASSQETIGGYEQYF. In nucleotides, the CDR3 is TGTGCCAGCAGCCAAGAAACTATAGGCGGCTACGAGCAGTACTTC. Complete variable domain (other parts from reference TRBV14 and TRBJ2-7): EAGVTQFPSHSVIEKGQTVTLRCDPISGHDNLYWYRRVMGKEIKFLLHFVKESKQDESGMPNNRFLAERTGGTYSTLKVQPAELEDSGVYFCASSQETIGGYEQYFGPGTRLTVT.

A few counts support this clonotype. The V call is TRBV28, the J call TRBJ1-3; D remains ambiguous. Trimming removed 3 bases at V and 3 bases at J, with 12 bases between. CDR3 length: 15 residues. In germline, CDR1 is MDHEN, CDR2 SYDVKM. CDR3 DNA sequence: TGTGCCAGCAGTTTCTGGGCAGGTAGTGGAAACACCATATATTTT. Its translation: CASSFWAGSGNTIYF. Looking up the rest from reference TRBV28 and TRBJ1-3 gives the full variable domain: DVKVTQSSRYLVKRTGEKVFLECVQDMDHENMFWYRQDPGLGLRLIYFSYDVKMKEKGDIPEGYSVSREKKERFSLILESASTNQTSMYLCASSFWAGSGNTIYFGEGSWLTVV.

In its sample, this clonotype was seen a few times. V gene TRBV5-1 combines with J gene TRBJ2-2; D not certain. CDR3 length: 15 residues. The germline V gene encodes CDR1 SGHRS and CDR2 YFSETQ. Trimming cost V 2 bases and J 0 bases, with 8 bases left between them. The CDR3 is CASSLERPNTGELFF. The CDR3 bases are TGCGCCAGCAGCTTAGAAAGACCGAACACCGGGGAGCTGTTTTTT.

The V gene is TRBV30, the J gene TRBJ2-1; D uncertain. The V end was cut by 8 bases, the J end by 1 base, with 9 bases between. The CDR3 runs 12 residues. Per germline, CDR1 GTSNPN and CDR2 SVGIG (reference sequence). This CDR3 reads CALRRSYNEQFF. The CDR3 DNA follows: TGTGCCCTTCGGCGTTCCTACAATGAGCAGTTCTTC.

As regards this clonotype: A junction end diverges from the germline sequence, so it may reflect a read error. This chain links TRBV20-1 with TRBJ2-7; D is perhaps TRBD1 or TRBD2 (5 bases each). The length of the CDR3 is 17 residues. Germline V gene sequence: CDR1 DFQATT, CDR2 SNEGSKA (reference sequence). CDR3 nucleotide sequence: TGCAGTACTAGAGATAACGATCTACGGACACCTTCCTACGAGCAGTACTTC. This encodes CSTRDNDLRTPSYEQYF.

This clonotype was counted many times. The chain combines TRBV12-3 or TRBV12-4 with TRBJ2-5, with TRBD2 as a possible D gene (5 bases). CDR3 length: 12 amino acids. V was clipped by 7 bases and J by 5 bases, with 11 bases between them. CDR3 in amino acids: CASKRSGETQYF. The CDR3 DNA sequence: TGTGCCAGCAAAAGATCGGGGGAGACCCAGTACTTC.

The rearrangement joins TRBV28 to TRBJ1-1, with D possibly matching TRBD1 (6 bases). The CDR3 is 17 residues long. Between the trimmed V and J ends, which lost 4 bases and 1 base, there was a span of 19 bases. CDR1 is MDHEN, CDR2 SYDVKM, per germline. This CDR3 is CASSSLSGGLKNTEAFF. The DNA for the CDR3 is TGTGCCAGCAGTTCCCTATCTGGGGGCCTGAAGAACACTGAAGCTTTCTTT.

This clonotype came up a few times. The junction does not match germline at one end; this may be a read error. This chain links TRBV10-3 with TRBJ2-1; TRBD2 matches 12 bases. Germline V gives CDR1 ENHRY, CDR2 SYGVKD. This CDR3 spans 17 amino acids. The CDR3 DNA sequence: TGTTCCATCAGTGACCCAGGACTAGCGGGAAGCGGGAGTGAGCAGTTCTTC. Residues: CSISDPGLAGSGSEQFF.

The chain recombines TRBV5-1 with TRBJ1-1; no clear D. The CDR3 length is 13 residues. The germline V gene encodes CDR1 SGHRS and CDR2 YFSETQ. Trimming pared 5 bases from V and 1 base from J, leaving 9 bases between. CDR3 nucleotides: TGCGCCAGCAGGGAAACCCCGAACACTGAAGCTTTCTTT. Protein: CASRETPNTEAFF.

Only one count was recorded for this clonotype. This chain uses TRBV7-9 with TRBJ1-1; D call uncertain. This CDR3 comprises 14 residues. Germline V CDR1 and CDR2: SEHNR, FQNEAQ (reference sequence). Trimming shortened V by 4 bases and J by 5 bases, and 14 bases separated the two germline ends. CDR3 nucleotides: TGTGCCAGCAGCTCGCCCCTAGGGAGGACTGAAGCTTTCTTT. Residues: CASSSPLGRTEAFF. Full variable domain (outside the CDR3, taken from reference TRBV7-9 and TRBJ1-1): DTGVSQNPRHKITKRGQNVTFRCDPISEHNRLYWYRQTLGQGPEFLTYFQNEAQLEKSRLLSDRFSAERPKGSFSTLEIQRTEQGDSAMYLCASSSPLGRTEAFFGQGTRLTVV.

The V and J genes are TRBV3-1 and TRBJ2-7; TRBD1 agrees at 8 bases. This CDR3 is built from 14 residues. Germline V gene lookup returns CDR1 LGHDT and CDR2 YNNKEL (reference sequence). J gave up 3 bases and V 5 bases, and 6 bases lay outside the gene matches. The CDR3 coding sequence is TGTGCCAGCAGCTCCAGGGGGCAACTCTACGAGCAGTACTTC. Amino acid sequence: CASSSRGQLYEQYF.

This clonotype was detected many times. The chain joins TRBV5-1 to TRBJ2-3, with D perhaps assigned TRBD1 or TRBD2 (5 bases each). Germline-derived CDR1 and CDR2 are SGHRS and YFSETQ. CDR3 length: 14 amino acids. Between the trimmed V and J ends, which lost 0 bases and 4 bases, there was a span of 9 bases. CDR3 nucleotides: TGCGCCAGCAGCTTGGGAGGGGTCCCAGATACGCAGTATTTT. Encoded protein: CASSLGGVPDTQYF.

The chain joins TRBV28 to TRBJ2-7; possible D gene TRBD2, 5 bases. The V gene lost 1 base and the J gene lost 2 bases, with 15 bases spanning the gap. The germline V gene encodes CDR1 MDHEN and CDR2 SYDVKM. The CDR3 is 16 amino acids. CDR3: CASSLSSGFRTYEQYF. CDR3 nucleotides: TGTGCCAGCAGTTTATCGTCGGGGTTTAGGACCTACGAGCAGTACTTC.

The rearrangement uses TRBV2 and TRBJ2-3; 7 bases agree with TRBD2. This CDR3 spans 14 amino acids. Germline V gives CDR1 SNHLY, CDR2 FYNNEI. Trimming at V came to 10 bases and at J to 0 bases, leaving 7 bases not matched to a gene. CDR3 amino acids: CANKASGSTDTQYF. As DNA, the CDR3 is TGTGCCAACAAGGCTAGCGGTAGCACAGATACGCAGTATTTT.

The rearrangement joins TRBV12-3 or TRBV12-4 to TRBJ2-1; D not certain. Judging by the DNA end, TRBJ2-7 fits better; the J call may be wrong. The CDR3 extends over 12 amino acids. The CDR3: CASSLYRVEQYF. The CDR3 DNA sequence: TGTGCCAGCAGTTTATACCGAGTAGAGCAGTACTTC.